These T cell receptor beta chains were read from a single sample in a study of blood T cells in healthy people across ages. TCRdb re-called the 5' RACE reads with MiXCR, one entry per CDR3 protein. The sample lists about 1.6 million distinct CDR3 sequences, 34% occurring once. The specimen was blood. These receptors all come from a woman aged 25 to 39 in good health. CDR3s leave out the opening cysteine and the closing phenylalanine or tryptophan.

CDR3 length,V gene,J gene,CDR3 protein
13,TRBV6-5,TRBJ1-1,ASSYHGGVNTEAF
10,TRBV20-1,TRBJ2-1,SASLSGSEQF
14,TRBV20-1,TRBJ2-1,SARVASGRGYNEQF
15,TRBV6-1,TRBJ1-2,ASSEANIYRGFYGYT
15,TRBV4-1,TRBJ1-1,ASSQDPGIEGSTEAF
12,TRBV6-5,TRBJ2-7,ASTSTGGSYEQY
10,TRBV30,TRBJ2-5,AWSVQEKTQY
14,TRBV4-1,TRBJ2-1,ASSQEETSIGNEQF
15,TRBV4-1,TRBJ1-5,ASSQDVPGQLSRAQH
11,TRBV27,TRBJ1-5,ASSLWQGQPQH
18,TRBV20-1,TRBJ2-2,SARDRFGEREGRHTGELF
12,TRBV5-1,TRBJ2-3,ASCRGDSTDTQY
12,TRBV5-1,TRBJ1-1,ASSPGTGGTEAF
10,TRBV12-3/TRBV12-4,TRBJ1-2,ASSKGNYGYT
13,TRBV28,TRBJ1-2,ASRIPGTSGSGYT
13,TRBV5-5,TRBJ1-6,ASSSSRVSNSPLH
11,TRBV20-1,TRBJ2-3,STTARRTDTQY
15,TRBV20-1,TRBJ2-7,SATTAFLQGAVYEQY
13,TRBV28,TRBJ2-5,ASSDDGGDYETQY
14,TRBV11-1,TRBJ2-1,ASNGGYRGPHNEQF
11,TRBV11-3,TRBJ2-1,ASSLGQLGEQF
12,TRBV24-1,TRBJ2-1,ATSDLAKAGEQF
11,TRBV25-1,TRBJ2-5,ASIGGLTYERY
14,TRBV7-3,TRBJ2-3,ASSLTSGRRVDTQY
11,TRBV12-3/TRBV12-4,TRBJ1-5,ASSANTNQPQH
14,TRBV4-2,TRBJ2-1,ASSQDWGGLSDEQF
13,TRBV28,TRBJ2-7,ASSLPRTGKTEQY
14,TRBV7-8,TRBJ2-1,ASSPVAGGVRNEQF
17,TRBV7-3,TRBJ2-1,ASSSPTNGTSGSYNEQF
13,TRBV20-1,TRBJ2-3,SARHVGSRADTQY
10,TRBV6-2/TRBV6-3,TRBJ2-1,ASRPGGGEQF
14,TRBV28,TRBJ2-7,ASRSHPGPGGYEQY
13,TRBV7-9,TRBJ1-3,ASSPQVSSGNTIY
14,TRBV4-1,TRBJ2-2,ASSQGRQRGHGELF
11,TRBV3-1,TRBJ2-7,ASSQRGTHEQY
14,TRBV5-1,TRBJ2-6,ASSSWTLTGANVRT
15,TRBV28,TRBJ1-6,ASSLYGNRGRSSPLH
12,TRBV11-2,TRBJ1-6,ASSSTVRFSPLH
15,TRBV5-6,TRBJ2-1,ASSSVAGDHSYNEQF
10,TRBV29-1,TRBJ2-7,SVVSGLLEQY
14,TRBV5-4,TRBJ2-1,ASSGPTSGSYNEQF
15,TRBV4-2,TRBJ1-2,ASSRQGAYLQNYGYT
13,TRBV20-1,TRBJ2-1,SVPSGESSYNEQF
15,TRBV12-3/TRBV12-4,TRBJ2-1,ACSVPLPRLEINEQF
11,TRBV6-6,TRBJ1-5,ASSYSTVGYQH
10,TRBV12-3/TRBV12-4,TRBJ1-5,ASMESNQPQH
13,TRBV12-3/TRBV12-4,TRBJ1-5,ASSKDTVGNQPQH
12,TRBV9,TRBJ1-1,ASSVDGGNTEAF
11,TRBV20-1,TRBJ2-6,SALYAGANVLT
11,TRBV6-1,TRBJ1-4,ASSGTPRTDPF
13,TRBV28,TRBJ2-5,ASSLIAPEGETQY
14,TRBV6-2/TRBV6-3,TRBJ2-5,ASSYRGARGQETQY
13,TRBV6-6,TRBJ2-1,ASRSDGGGHNEQF